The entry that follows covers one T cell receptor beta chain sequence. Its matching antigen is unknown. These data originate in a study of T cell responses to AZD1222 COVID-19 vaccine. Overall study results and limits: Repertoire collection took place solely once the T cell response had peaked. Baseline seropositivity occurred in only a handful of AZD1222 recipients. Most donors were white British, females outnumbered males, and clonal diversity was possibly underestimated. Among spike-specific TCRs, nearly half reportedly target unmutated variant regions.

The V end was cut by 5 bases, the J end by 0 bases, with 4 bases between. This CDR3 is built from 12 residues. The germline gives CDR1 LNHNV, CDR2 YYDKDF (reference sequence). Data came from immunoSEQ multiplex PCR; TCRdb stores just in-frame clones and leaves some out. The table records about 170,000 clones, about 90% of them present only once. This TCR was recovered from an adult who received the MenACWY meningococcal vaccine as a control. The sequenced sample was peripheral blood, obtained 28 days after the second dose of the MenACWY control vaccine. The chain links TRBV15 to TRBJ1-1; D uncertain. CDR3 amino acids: CATSGMNTEAFF. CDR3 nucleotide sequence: TGTGCCACCAGCGGGATGAACACTGAAGCTTTCTTT.